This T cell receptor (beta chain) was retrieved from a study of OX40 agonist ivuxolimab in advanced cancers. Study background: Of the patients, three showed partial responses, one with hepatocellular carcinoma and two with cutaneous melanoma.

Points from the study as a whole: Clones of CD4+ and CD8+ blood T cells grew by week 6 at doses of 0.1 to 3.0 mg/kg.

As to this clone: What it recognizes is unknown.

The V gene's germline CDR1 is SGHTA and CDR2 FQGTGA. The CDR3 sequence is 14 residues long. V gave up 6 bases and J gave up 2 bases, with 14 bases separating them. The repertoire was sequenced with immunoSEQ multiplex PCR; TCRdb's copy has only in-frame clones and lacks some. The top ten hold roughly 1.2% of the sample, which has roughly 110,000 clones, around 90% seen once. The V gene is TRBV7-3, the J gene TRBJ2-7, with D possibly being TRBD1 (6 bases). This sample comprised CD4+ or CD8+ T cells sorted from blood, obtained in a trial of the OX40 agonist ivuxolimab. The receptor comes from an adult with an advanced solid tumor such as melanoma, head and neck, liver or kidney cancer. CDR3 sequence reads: CASSLLTGAYEQYF. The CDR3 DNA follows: TGTGCCAGCAGTCTACTGACAGGTGCCTACGAGCAGTACTTC.